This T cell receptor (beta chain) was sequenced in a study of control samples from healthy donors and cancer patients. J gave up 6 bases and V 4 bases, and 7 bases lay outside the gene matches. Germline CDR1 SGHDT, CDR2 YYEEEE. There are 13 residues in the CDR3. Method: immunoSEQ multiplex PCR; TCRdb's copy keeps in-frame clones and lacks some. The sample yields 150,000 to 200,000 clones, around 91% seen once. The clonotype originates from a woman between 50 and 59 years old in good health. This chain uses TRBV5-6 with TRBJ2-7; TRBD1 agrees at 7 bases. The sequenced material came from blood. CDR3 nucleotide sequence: TGTGCCAGCAGCGCTATACAGGGGACCGAGCAGTACTTC. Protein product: CASSAIQGTEQYF.